This note documents a single T cell receptor (beta chain) sequence. In the authors' methods: It was from reference gene primer amplification that nucleated cell counts were estimated. Clones were sequenced by immunoSEQ multiplex PCR, and TCRdb holds only the in-frame ones, with some missing. The DNA gave D and trimming, while V, J and clone size come from that table. The sample records roughly 500,000 clones, 80% to 90% being singletons. The CDR3 is made up of 16 amino acids. V was pared by 4 bases and J by 9 bases, with 13 bases of the junction left unmatched. Germline V gene data show CDR1 as MNHNS and CDR2 as SASEGT. This record belongs to a study of blood T cell repertoires in COVID-19. Study details: Collection of acute and convalescent COVID-19 samples took place in the United States, Italy and Spain. PBMCs, B-cell-depleted T cells, or T cells were the source of the cDNA or gDNA that made up the material.

The rearrangement joins TRBV6-1 to TRBJ2-1; TRBD1 matches 9 bases. The sequenced material came from peripheral blood. This clonotype was sampled from a human donor in a cohort sampled during active COVID-19. CDR3 in amino acids: CASSVNPGQGRGEQFF. The CDR3 bases are TGTGCCAGCAGTGTTAATCCGGGACAGGGTAGGGGTGAGCAGTTCTTC.